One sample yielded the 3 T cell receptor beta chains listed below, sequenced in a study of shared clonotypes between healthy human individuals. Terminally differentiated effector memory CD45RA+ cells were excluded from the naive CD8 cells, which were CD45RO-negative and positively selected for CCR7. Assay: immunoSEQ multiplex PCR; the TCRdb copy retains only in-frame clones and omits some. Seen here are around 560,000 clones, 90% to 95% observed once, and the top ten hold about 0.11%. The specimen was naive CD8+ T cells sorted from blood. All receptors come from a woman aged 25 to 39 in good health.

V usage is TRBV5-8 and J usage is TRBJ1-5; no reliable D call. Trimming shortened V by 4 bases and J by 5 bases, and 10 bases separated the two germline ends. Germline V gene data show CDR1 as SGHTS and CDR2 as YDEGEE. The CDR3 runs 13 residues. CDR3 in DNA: TGTGCCAGCAGCCACCTCGAAGATCAGCCCCAGCATTTT. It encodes CASSHLEDQPQHF.

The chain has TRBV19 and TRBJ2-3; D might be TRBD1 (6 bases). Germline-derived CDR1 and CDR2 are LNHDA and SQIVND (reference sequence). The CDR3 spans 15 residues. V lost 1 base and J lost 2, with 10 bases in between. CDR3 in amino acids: CASSIVQGHTDTQYF. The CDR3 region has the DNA TGTGCCAGTAGTATAGTGCAGGGGCACACAGATACGCAGTATTTT.

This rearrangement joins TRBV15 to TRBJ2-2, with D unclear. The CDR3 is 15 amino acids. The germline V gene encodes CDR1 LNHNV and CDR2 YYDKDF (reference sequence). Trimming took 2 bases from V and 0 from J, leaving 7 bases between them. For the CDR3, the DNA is TGTGCCACCAGCAGAAGGGAATCGAACACCGGGGAGCTGTTTTTT. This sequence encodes CATSRRESNTGELFF. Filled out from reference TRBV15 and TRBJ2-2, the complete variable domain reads DAMVIQNPRYQVTQFGKPVTLSCSQTLNHNVMYWYQQKSSQAPKLLFHYYDKDFNNEADTPDNFQSRRPNTSFCFLDIRSPGLGDTAMYLCATSRRESNTGELFFGEGSRLTVL.